Below, 15 T cell receptor beta chains from the same sample are listed, as sequenced in a study of T-cell reconstitution after alpha-beta-depleted transplantation in children. For TCRbeta, the library was prepared with unique molecular identifiers. Each CDR3 protein gets one entry after TCRdb re-called the PCR reads with MiXCR. The table has approximately 400,000 distinct CDR3 sequences, 9.5% to 13% seen once. The specimen was PBMCs from the stem cell graft donor, collected from the stem cell graft. Every receptor here comes from a human donor who donated a stem cell graft to a child with acute myeloid leukemia.

This clonotype was counted at least ten times. The V gene is TRBV11-2, the J gene TRBJ1-6; D gene uncertain. Germline CDR1 and CDR2: SGHAT and FQNNGV. This CDR3 has 18 amino acids. Deletions cut 2 bases from V and 9 bases from J, with 23 bases between. The CDR3 region has the DNA TGTGCCAGCAGCTTACGAACGCCCGCGGACTTAATTTTTTCACCCCTCCACTTT. Amino acids: CASSLRTPADLIFSPLHF.

Turning to this clonotype: Given a much more abundant clone one base away, this may be a read error. The V and J genes are TRBV10-3 and TRBJ2-2; D is possibly TRBD2 (5 bases). This CDR3 is built from 14 residues. From germline, CDR1 is ENHRY and CDR2 SYGVKD. CDR3 sequence reads: CATHYKGNTGELSF. CDR3 in DNA: TGTGCCACCCATTACAAAGGGAACACCGGGGAGCTGTCTTTT.

The V and J genes are TRBV12-3 or TRBV12-4 and TRBJ2-1; the match to TRBD1 covers 8 bases. V lost 1 base to trimming and J lost 8 bases; unmatched junction nucleotides: 10. This CDR3 is built from 16 residues. The CDR3 reads CASSLGSQGARYEQFF. Here the CDR3 DNA reads TGTGCCAGCAGTTTAGGTTCGCAGGGGGCTAGGTATGAGCAGTTCTTC.

This sequence joins TRBV27 and TRBJ2-2; 7 nucleotides match TRBD1. Germline V lookup: CDR1 MNHEY, CDR2 SMNVEV (reference sequence). The length of the CDR3 is 16 residues. Germline trimming cut 5 bases from V and 1 base from J; bases unmatched to any gene: 7. For the CDR3, the DNA is TGTGCCAGCAGTATACACAGGGGCGTGAACACCGGGGAGCTGTTTTTT. Protein: CASSIHRGVNTGELFF.

This clonotype appeared many times. The chain recombines TRBV29-1 with TRBJ2-5; TRBD2 agrees at 14 bases. Trimming removed 6 bases from V and 5 bases from J; junction bases left unmatched: 2. Germline V gene sequence: CDR1 SQVTM, CDR2 ANQGSEA. The CDR3 runs to 13 residues. For the CDR3, the DNA is TGCAGCGTAAGACTAGCGGGAGGGGAGACCCAGTACTTC. It encodes CSVRLAGGETQYF.

The V call is TRBV6-1, the J call TRBJ2-1, with 8 positions matching TRBD2. The CDR3 totals 16 residues. Trimming at V came to 6 bases and at J to 8 bases, leaving 15 bases not matched to a gene. The germline V gene encodes CDR1 MNHNS and CDR2 SASEGT. The DNA of the CDR3 is TGTGCCAGCAGAGGGTGGGATTTAGCGGGGCGGGATGAGCAGTTCTTC. Its protein is CASRGWDLAGRDEQFF.

This clonotype was seen ten or more times. The chain joins TRBV21-1 to TRBJ2-5; TRBD1, the D gene given by the table, was not confirmed from the DNA. TRBV21-1 is a pseudogene. This CDR3 has 16 residues. The CDR3 spells CASSKAGLAPQETQYF. Written as DNA, the CDR3 is TGTGCCAGCAGCAAAGCGGGGTTAGCGCCACAAGAGACCCAGTACTTC.

This clonotype was counted ten times or more. The V call is TRBV15, the J call TRBJ2-3, with a possible D match to TRBD1 (6 bases). V was cut by 0 bases and J by 12 bases, with 13 bases left in between. Germline loops: CDR1 LNHNV, CDR2 YYDKDF (reference sequence). CDR3 size: 13 residues. CDR3 residues: CATSRDEWGTQYF. In nucleotides, the CDR3 is TGTGCCACCAGCAGAGATGAATGGGGGACACAGTATTTT.

The chain is built from TRBV5-6 and TRBJ1-4, with D uncertain. Germline CDR1 and CDR2: SGHDT and YYEEEE. V gave up 6 bases and J gave up 7 bases, with 13 bases separating them. This CDR3 region has 13 residues. The CDR3 DNA reads TGTGCCAGCACTAAAGGGCGAGGTGAAAAACTGTTTTTT. Translation gives CASTKGRGEKLFF.

This clonotype has ten or more counts. The CDR3 loop is CASSQGSGGGYEQYF. Written as DNA, the CDR3 is TGTGCCAGCAGCCAAGGGAGCGGAGGGGGGTACGAGCAGTACTTC. The rearrangement joins TRBV12-3 or TRBV12-4 to TRBJ2-7; D may be TRBD1 or TRBD2 (6 bases each). CDR3 length: 15 amino acids. V shed 6 bases and J shed 4 bases, with 19 bases lying between them.

V usage is TRBV9 and J usage is TRBJ2-1, with 9 bases fitting TRBD2. This CDR3 has 17 residues. Germline CDR1 is SGDLS and CDR2 is YYNGEE. V lost 3 bases and J lost 4; bases outside the gene matches: 11. As DNA, the CDR3 is TGTGCCAGCAGCGCCGCTAGACTAGCGGAAAGTTACAATGAGCAGTTCTTC. It is translated as CASSAARLAESYNEQFF.

A remark on this clonotype: A clone one base away is much larger, so this may be a read error. The chain recombines TRBV29-1 with TRBJ2-4; no clear D gene. Deletions cut 6 bases from V and 9 bases from J, with 9 bases between. The CDR3 has 10 residues. Germline V CDR1 and CDR2: SQVTM, ANQGSEA. For the CDR3, the DNA is TGCAGCGTGTACGTTGGCATTCAGTACTTC. It encodes CSVYVGIQYF.

This chain joins TRBV4-3 and TRBJ2-3; a weak D match, TRBD2 (6 bases). The CDR3 contains 16 residues. Germline assignment: CDR1 LGHNA and CDR2 YSLEER. Trimming took 4 bases from V and 3 from J, leaving 17 bases between them. The CDR3 sequence is CASSPGGVFPTDTQYF. The CDR3, as DNA: TGCGCCAGCAGCCCGGGCGGGGTATTTCCAACAGATACGCAGTATTTT.

The chain joins TRBV5-1 to TRBJ2-1; 7 positions match TRBD2. The length of the CDR3 is 17 residues. Germline CDR1 SGHRS, CDR2 YFSETQ. V lost 4 bases to trimming and J lost 3 bases; unmatched junction nucleotides: 13. CDR3 sequence: CASSHTTERGFYNEQFF. The CDR3, as DNA: TGCGCCAGCAGCCATACTACTGAGCGGGGCTTCTACAATGAGCAGTTCTTC. The whole variable domain, filled in from reference TRBV5-1 and TRBJ2-1, reads KAGVTQTPRYLIKTRGQQVTLSCSPISGHRSVSWYQQTPGQGLQFLFEYFSETQRNKGNFPGRFSGRQFSNSRSEMNVSTLELGDSALYLCASSHTTERGFYNEQFFGPGTRLTVL.

J is TRBJ2-1 and V is TRBV4-2; 8 bases match TRBD2. The CDR3 totals 17 residues. Trimming took 1 base from V and 8 from J; bases not matched to a gene: 13. The germline CDR1 and CDR2 sequences are LGHNA and YNFKEQ. This chain's CDR3 is CASSQGLSAGRAHEQFF. CDR3 coding DNA: TGTGCCAGCAGCCAAGGCTTATCGGCCGGGAGGGCCCATGAGCAGTTCTTC.